These 30 T cell receptor beta chains share one sample of origin, sequenced in a study of blood T cell repertoires in COVID-19. Sequencing was performed with immunoSEQ multiplex PCR; in TCRdb, only in-frame clones are kept and a portion is missing. This sample has 200,000 to 300,000 clones, with about 82% found just once. Input material: peripheral blood. The receptors were gathered from a woman aged 80 or over with COVID-19, enrolled during active disease.

The chain uses TRBV19 and TRBJ2-5; 9 positions match TRBD2. V lost 5 bases to trimming and J lost 5 bases; unmatched junction nucleotides: 3. The CDR3 loop spans 13 amino acids. Per germline, CDR1 LNHDA and CDR2 SQIVND (reference sequence). The CDR3 region is CASSGTSFETQYF. The CDR3 coding sequence is TGTGCCAGTAGTGGGACTAGCTTTGAGACCCAGTACTTC.

The rearrangement links TRBV20-1 to TRBJ2-3, with a tentative D call TRBD2 (6 bases). Trimming took 3 bases from V and 2 from J, leaving 12 bases between them. The CDR3 runs 14 residues. Germline CDR1 and CDR2: DFQATT and SNEGSKA (reference sequence). CDR3 nucleotides: TGCAGTGCTAGTCCGTGGCGGGACACAGATACGCAGTATTTT. Amino acids: CSASPWRDTDTQYF.

The V gene is TRBV11-2, the J gene TRBJ1-2; 7 bases are shared with TRBD1. V dropped 4 bases and J dropped 2; count of bases not matched to a gene: 4. Germline V gene lookup returns CDR1 SGHAT and CDR2 FQNNGV. There are 14 residues in the CDR3. This CDR3 is CASSSGTENYGYTF. CDR3 DNA: TGTGCCAGCAGCTCTGGGACAGAGAACTATGGCTACACCTTC.

This clone was seen only a few times. The gene calls are TRBV6-2 or TRBV6-3 and TRBJ1-1; unclear D gene. The CDR3 loop spans 14 amino acids. V lost 5 bases to trimming and J lost 5 bases, with 15 bases between them. Germline CDR1 and CDR2: MNHEY and SVGEGT. DNA of the CDR3: TGTGCCAGCAGTCTCTCGGAGCGACGGACTGAAGCTTTCTTT. This gives the protein CASSLSERRTEAFF.

V is TRBV7-9 and J is TRBJ1-6, with D uncertain. V dropped 5 bases and J dropped 11 bases, with 10 bases sitting between them. CDR3 length: 12 residues. Per the germline V gene, CDR1 is SEHNR and CDR2 is FQNEAQ (reference sequence). In DNA form, the CDR3 reads TGTGCCAGCAGCAGAGTCAATCCACCCCTCCACTTT. Translated: CASSRVNPPLHF.

The rearrangement links TRBV7-8 to TRBJ2-7, with a possible D match to TRBD1 (6 bases). Germline V gene lookup returns CDR1 SGHVS and CDR2 FQNEAQ. CDR3 size: 16 residues. V was cut by 5 bases and J by 5 bases, with 22 bases left in between. CDR3 loop: CASSESYRDTGNEQYV. The DNA of the CDR3 is TGTGCCAGCAGCGAATCTTACCGGGACACCGGTAACGAGCAGTACGTC.

This clone has only a few counts. This chain joins TRBV29-1 and TRBJ2-2, with D unclear. Germline assignment: CDR1 SQVTM and CDR2 ANQGSEA. This CDR3 is built from 15 residues. With 6 bases removed from V and 11 bases from J, the gap between germline ends came to 25 bases. CDR3 nucleotide sequence: TGCAGCGTACTCCCTCAAGAGGCCCCCGTCGGAGAGCTGTTTTTT. Protein: CSVLPQEAPVGELFF.

V and J are TRBV28 and TRBJ1-5; 11 bases match TRBD1. Germline assignment: CDR1 MDHEN and CDR2 SYDVKM. CDR3 length: 17 residues. J was trimmed by 5 bases and V by 4 bases; bases with no gene match: 10. The CDR3 sequence is CASSWGSGTGGYQPQHF. The CDR3 DNA reads TGTGCCAGCAGTTGGGGATCCGGGACAGGGGGGTATCAGCCCCAGCATTTT.

The V call is TRBV25-1, the J call TRBJ1-1, with 9 bases matching TRBD1. The CDR3 totals 14 residues. The germline V gene encodes CDR1 MGHDK and CDR2 SYGVNS. V shed 8 bases, J shed 3 bases, and the junction held 7 bases outside the gene matches. CDR3 region: CASQDRGEDTEAFF. Here the CDR3 DNA reads TGTGCCAGCCAAGACAGGGGGGAGGACACTGAAGCTTTCTTT.

The chain recombines TRBV15 with TRBJ1-4, with 9 bases fitting TRBD1. J lost 12 bases, V lost 6 bases, and 11 bases had no gene match. Germline CDR1 and CDR2: LNHNV and YYDKDF (reference sequence). This CDR3 spans 14 amino acids. The CDR3 loop is CATRQTGGGVELFF. The CDR3 DNA follows: TGTGCCACCAGGCAGACAGGGGGGGGCGTAGAACTGTTTTTT.

The chain is built from TRBV10-1 and TRBJ1-5; TRBD1 is a possible D gene (5 bases). Trimming removed 6 bases from V and 7 bases from J, with 10 bases in between. CDR1 is WNHNN and CDR2 is SYGVQD in the germline V gene (reference sequence). This CDR3 spans 12 amino acids. CDR3 residues: CASSPRGQPQHF. Written as DNA, the CDR3 is TGCGCCAGCAGCCCCCGGGGGCAGCCCCAGCATTTT.

This clone is a singleton in its sample. An end of the junction differs from the germline gene, which may be a read error. CDR3 DNA sequence: TGTGCCAGCAACTTATTGGGCCGCGATGAAAAACTGTTTTTT. Encoded protein: CASNLLGRDEKLFF. The chain carries TRBV7-2 and TRBJ1-4, with no clear D. Germline CDR1 is SGHTA and CDR2 is FQGNSA. This CDR3 is 14 amino acids long.

The chain combines TRBV7-8 with TRBJ1-5; no firm D call. The ends were cut back, 5 bases at V and 4 bases at J, with 18 bases in the middle. Germline V CDR1 and CDR2: SGHVS, FQNEAQ. This CDR3 is built from 16 residues. In nucleotides, the CDR3 is TGTGCCAGCAGCAAGGACGGAGGTCAAATAAATCAGCCCCAGCATTTT. As protein: CASSKDGGQINQPQHF.

The V gene is TRBV4-1, the J gene TRBJ1-2; no reliable D call. Germline lookup yields CDR1 MGHRA and CDR2 YSYEKL. V was shortened by 5 bases and J by 13 bases, with 17 bases between the two germline ends. This CDR3 has 12 residues. Written as DNA, the CDR3 is TGCGCCAGCAGCTTCGGGAGCCGGGTTCTCACCTTC. Translation: CASSFGSRVLTF.

The chain combines TRBV4-3 with TRBJ1-2, with 8 bases aligning to TRBD1. The CDR3 is made up of 15 amino acids. Germline V lookup: CDR1 LGHNA, CDR2 YSLEER. V gave up 0 bases and J gave up 8 bases; unmatched junction bases: 8. The CDR3 DNA reads TGCGCCAGCAGCCAAGACTACTTAGACAGGGGCGGCTACACCTTC. It is translated as CASSQDYLDRGGYTF.

This sequence joins TRBV5-4 and TRBJ2-7, with TRBD2 matching over 8 bases. V gave up 9 bases and J gave up 0 bases; unmatched junction bases: 5. Germline CDR1 and CDR2: SGHNT and YYREEE (reference sequence). The CDR3 consists of 13 residues. The CDR3 protein is CAISGGHSYEQYF. The CDR3 region has the DNA TGTGCCATAAGCGGGGGCCACTCCTACGAGCAGTACTTC.

This sequence joins TRBV2 and TRBJ2-7; 9 bases line up with TRBD1. Germline CDR1 and CDR2: SNHLY and FYNNEI. This CDR3 spans 14 amino acids. V lost 7 bases, J lost 3 bases, and 7 bases stayed unmatched. The CDR3 loop reads CASNLLTGGYEQYF. The CDR3 DNA reads as TGTGCCAGCAACCTTCTGACAGGGGGCTACGAGCAGTACTTC.

The chain employs TRBV4-1 and TRBJ2-3, with D maybe TRBD1 (6 bases). Trimming shortened V by 0 bases and J by 3 bases, and 13 bases separated the two germline ends. Germline CDR1 MGHRA, CDR2 YSYEKL. The CDR3 runs to 16 residues. Written as DNA, the CDR3 is TGCGCCAGCAGCCAAGATAAGGGGGTGGGTACAGATACGCAGTATTTT. It yields the protein CASSQDKGVGTDTQYF.

A single count supports this clone. The chain carries TRBV18 and TRBJ1-1; TRBD1 agrees at 7 bases. The CDR3 is 15 residues long. Trimming at V came to 2 bases and at J to 0 bases, leaving 3 bases not matched to a gene. From germline, CDR1 is KGHSH and CDR2 LQKENI. Here the CDR3 DNA reads TGTGCCAGCTCACCATTGGGACAGATGAACACTGAAGCTTTCTTT. This encodes CASSPLGQMNTEAFF.

This chain links TRBV19 with TRBJ2-2, with 9 positions matching TRBD1. This CDR3 has 15 amino acids. The J segment lost 4 bases and the V segment lost 5 bases, leaving 5 bases of the junction unmatched. Germline CDR1 LNHDA, CDR2 SQIVND (reference sequence). DNA of the CDR3: TGTGCCAGTAGTCCGGACAGGGGAGGCACCGGGGAGCTGTTTTTT. Encoded protein: CASSPDRGGTGELFF.

The DNA of the CDR3 is TGCGCCAGCAGCCGGCAGGGGGTCGCCCTCAATCAGCCCCAGCATTTT. Translation: CASSRQGVALNQPQHF. The chain carries TRBV4-1 and TRBJ1-5; 7 nucleotides align to TRBD1. The CDR3 is 16 residues long. The germline CDR1 and CDR2 sequences are MGHRA and YSYEKL. J gave up 3 bases and V 4 bases, and 9 bases lay outside the gene matches.

The V and J genes are TRBV5-4 and TRBJ1-4, with D possibly being TRBD1 (5 bases). The germline V and J ends were trimmed by 7 bases and 8 bases, with 15 bases remaining between them. The germline V gene has CDR1 SGHNT and CDR2 YYREEE (reference sequence). The CDR3 spans 13 residues. For the CDR3, the DNA is TGTGCCAGCCGTGCGGGGGTCGGGGAAAAACTGTTTTTT. Translating it yields CASRAGVGEKLFF.

This CDR3 reads CASSLQTGNVKAFF. DNA of the CDR3: TGTGCCAGCAGCTTACAGACAGGAAATGTTAAAGCTTTCTTT. The V gene is TRBV7-9, the J gene TRBJ1-1, with D perhaps matching TRBD1 (6 bases). CDR3 length equals 14 residues. Germline loops: CDR1 SEHNR, CDR2 FQNEAQ (reference sequence). The V end was cut by 2 bases, the J end by 9 bases, with 16 bases between.

The V and J genes are TRBV11-2 and TRBJ1-2; possibly TRBD1 for D (5 bases). CDR3 size: 14 residues. Germline lookup yields CDR1 SGHAT and CDR2 FQNNGV. V lost 0 bases, J lost 2 bases, and 7 bases lay in between. CDR3 sequence reads: CASSLEGGNYGYTF. CDR3 coding DNA: TGTGCCAGCAGCTTAGAGGGGGGGAACTATGGCTACACCTTC.

This clone appeared once. This chain connects TRBV6-2 or TRBV6-3 to TRBJ2-7; the match to TRBD2 covers 12 bases. Germline-derived CDR1 and CDR2 are MNHEY and SVGEGT. With V trimmed by 0 bases and J by 13 bases, 4 bases remained unmatched. The CDR3 is 13 amino acids. CDR3 amino acids: CASSYSRTSGVYF. CDR3 in DNA: TGTGCCAGCAGTTACTCCCGGACTAGCGGGGTTTACTTC.

The V and J genes are TRBV6-5 and TRBJ2-7; TRBD2 agrees at 7 bases. V was pared by 7 bases and J by 4 bases, with 13 bases of the junction left unmatched. The CDR3 contains 15 residues. Germline assignment: CDR1 MNHEY and CDR2 SVGAGI. CDR3 DNA sequence: TGTGCCAGCATTAACTCGGGGGGTCCCCGATACGAGCAGTACTTC. Protein product: CASINSGGPRYEQYF.

This clone showed up just once. The rearrangement links TRBV27 to TRBJ2-2; 8 bases are shared with TRBD1. CDR3 length: 17 amino acids. From germline, CDR1 is MNHEY and CDR2 SMNVEV (reference sequence). The trim removed 6 bases at V and 9 bases at J, leaving 18 bases unmatched. Here the CDR3 DNA reads TGTGCCAGCAGCCCTGGACAGGGAAAAATAAAAAGTAGGGAGCTGTTTTTT. It translates to CASSPGQGKIKSRELFF.

The chain joins TRBV7-2 to TRBJ2-5; possibly TRBD2 for D (5 bases). The CDR3 consists of 16 residues. The V end lost 4 bases, the J end lost 7 bases, and 22 bases lay between the germline ends. The V gene's germline CDR1 is SGHTA and CDR2 FQGNSA. In nucleotides, the CDR3 is TGTGCCAGCAGCTACTCCCGGGCCCCTCGTGCGGGGACCCAGTACTTC. This encodes CASSYSRAPRAGTQYF.

This clone was recorded once. V usage is TRBV5-5 and J usage is TRBJ2-7; possibly TRBD1 for D (5 bases). Germline V CDR1 and CDR2: SGHKS, YYEKEE (reference sequence). The CDR3 is 12 residues long. V lost 1 base to trimming and J lost 5 bases, with 7 bases between them. The CDR3: CASSLRGHEQYV. The CDR3 coding sequence is TGTGCCAGCAGCTTGAGGGGTCACGAGCAGTACGTC.

The gene calls are TRBV5-1 and TRBJ1-1; the D gene is possibly TRBD1 (5 bases). Trimming cost V 5 bases and J 5 bases, with 13 bases left between them. This CDR3 spans 13 amino acids. Per the germline V gene, CDR1 is SGHRS and CDR2 is YFSETQ. The CDR3 protein is CASRPGRGTEAFF. CDR3 DNA: TGCGCCAGCAGGCCGGGGCGGGGAACTGAAGCTTTCTTT.